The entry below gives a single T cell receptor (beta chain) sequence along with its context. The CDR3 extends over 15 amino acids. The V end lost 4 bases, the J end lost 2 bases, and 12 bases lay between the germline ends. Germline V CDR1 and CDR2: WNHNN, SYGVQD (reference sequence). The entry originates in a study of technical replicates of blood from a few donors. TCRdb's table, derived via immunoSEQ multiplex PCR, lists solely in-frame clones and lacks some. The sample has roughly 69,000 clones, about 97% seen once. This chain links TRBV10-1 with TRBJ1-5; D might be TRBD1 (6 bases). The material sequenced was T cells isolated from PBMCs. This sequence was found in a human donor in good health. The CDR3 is CASSGGRQGNQPQHF. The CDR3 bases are TGCGCCAGCAGTGGGGGAAGACAGGGCAATCAGCCCCAGCATTTT.